Sequencing of this T cell receptor (beta chain) was carried out in a study of Ad26.COV2.S vaccination and SARS-CoV-2 variants. Documented treatment: 19 received Ad26.COV2.S at low or high dose, single or two shots; several received placebo; per-sample allocation not given. Samples were taken on day 63 after the first vaccine or placebo injection. A single count supports this clone. The CDR3 has 14 residues. With 1 base removed from V and 5 bases from J, the gap between germline ends came to 9 bases. Germline V gene sequence: CDR1 LGHNT, CDR2 FRNRAP. Profiled with immunoSEQ multiplex PCR; TCRdb holds only in-frame clones, not every one. In the table there are nearly 400,000 clones, approximately 89% of which are singletons.

The rearrangement links TRBV12-5 to TRBJ2-1; maybe TRBD1 (5 bases). The sequence was obtained from a person aged 18-60 years who received the Ad26.COV2.S COVID-19 vaccine or a placebo. Sequencing was performed on peripheral blood, taken in a trial of Ad26.COV2.S vaccine versus placebo. Written as DNA, the CDR3 is TGTGCTAGTGGTTTGGGTACAGGCCACAATGAGCAGTTCTTC. The encoded protein is CASGLGTGHNEQFF.